Included here is one T cell receptor beta chain sequence, with context. The data are from a study of cytomegalovirus exposure and HLA in healthy donors. Study in general: Prior work identified 95 million to 120 million unique TCR beta sequences in roughly 180 million T cells.

The study ran its PCR with 60 Vbeta and 13 Jbeta primers. Some clones are missing from TCRdb's copy, which holds only in-frame ones; the method was immunoSEQ multiplex PCR. Found here are 100,000 to 150,000 clones, roughly 85% of them singletons; the top ten hold over 15%. V lost 5 bases and J 7 bases, leaving 20 bases between the germline ends. The CDR3 length is 15 residues. CDR1 and CDR2 (germline): MNHEY, SMNVEV (reference sequence). The clonotype comes from a young man in good health and CMV-seropositive. Source material: PBMCs. The chain recombines TRBV27 with TRBJ2-5; a possible D gene is TRBD2 (6 bases). CDR3 loop: CASSLARAQEGTQYF. CDR3 in DNA: TGTGCCAGCAGTCTAGCCCGCGCCCAGGAGGGGACCCAGTACTTC.